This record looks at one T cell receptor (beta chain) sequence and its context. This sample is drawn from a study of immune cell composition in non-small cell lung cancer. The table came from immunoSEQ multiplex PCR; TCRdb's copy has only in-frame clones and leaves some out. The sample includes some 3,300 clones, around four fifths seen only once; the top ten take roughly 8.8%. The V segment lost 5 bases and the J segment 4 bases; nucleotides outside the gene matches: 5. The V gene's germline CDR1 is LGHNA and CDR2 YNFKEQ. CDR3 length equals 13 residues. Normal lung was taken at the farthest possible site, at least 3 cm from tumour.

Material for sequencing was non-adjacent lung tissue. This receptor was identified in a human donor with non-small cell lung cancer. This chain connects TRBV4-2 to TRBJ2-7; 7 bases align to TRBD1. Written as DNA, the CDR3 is TGTGCCAGCAGCTTGAACAGGGGTTACGAGCAGTACTTC. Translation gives CASSLNRGYEQYF.